This passage covers 6 T cell receptor beta chains from one sample sequenced in a study of molecular identifiers for immune sequencing clone quantification (dated by TCRdb to 2016 to 2019). The method was PCR. Instrument on record: Illumina HiSeq 4000. Through fastp at Q25 and MiXCR, TCRdb rebuilt clones from the public reads, retaining in-frame beta chains. Rows matching on CDR3 protein sequence are summarized as one entry with the most common DNA and genes. The table for this sample lists tens of thousands of distinct CDR3 sequences; around a fifth of them were counted only once. More than 1.2% of the sample rests with the top ten. Sequencing used naive CD8+ T cells from blood, with Jurkat cell RNA spiked in. Sample cell subset or site, as interpreted from the label and publication: FACS-sorted CD8+CD4-CCR7+CD45RA+ naive T cells. The source is a human donor in good health. Some libraries in this study had Jurkat cell RNA spiked in.

In this sample, this clonotype turned up many times. Written as DNA, the CDR3 is TGTGCCAGTAGTACCGGGACGGCGGACTACGAGCAGTACTTC. It is translated as CASSTGTADYEQYF. The V call is TRBV19, the J call TRBJ2-7, with D tentatively TRBD1 or TRBD2 (5 bases each). The germline V gene has CDR1 LNHDA and CDR2 SQIVND (reference sequence). CDR3 size: 14 residues. Trimming shortened V by 4 bases and J by 3 bases, and 13 bases separated the two germline ends. The whole variable domain, filled in from reference TRBV19 and TRBJ2-7, reads DGGITQSPKYLFRKEGQNVTLSCEQNLNHDAMYWYRQDPGQGLRLIYYSQIVNDFQKGDIAEGYSVSREKKESFPLTVTSAQKNPTAFYLCASSTGTADYEQYFGPGTRLTVT.

The V gene is TRBV4-1, the J gene TRBJ1-2; TRBD1 is a possible D gene (5 bases). Germline assignment: CDR1 MGHRA and CDR2 YSYEKL. V was clipped by 0 bases and J by 7 bases, with 15 bases between them. This CDR3 comprises 15 residues. CDR3 loop: CASSQDGAKRGGYTF. The CDR3 nucleotides read TGCGCCAGCAGCCAAGATGGGGCAAAGAGGGGTGGCTACACCTTC.

About this clonotype: Just one base apart from a much larger clone, this may be a read error. Written as DNA, the CDR3 is TGTGCCAGCGGTTTATCCCAGGTCCACGAGCAGTACTTC. This encodes CASGLSQVHEQYF. The V and J genes are TRBV27 and TRBJ2-7; D is uncertain. This CDR3 is 13 amino acids long. Germline V gene sequence: CDR1 MNHEY, CDR2 SMNVEV (reference sequence).

This clonotype was recorded at least ten times. The chain recombines TRBV3-1 with TRBJ2-2; tentatively, D is TRBD2 (6 bases). Germline CDR1 LGHDT, CDR2 YNNKEL (reference sequence). The CDR3 extends over 17 amino acids. The V end was cut by 0 bases, the J end by 1 base, with 12 bases between. The CDR3 DNA sequence: TGTGCCAGCAGCCAAGATGCGGGGCCTTTGAACACCGGGGAGCTGTTTTTT. Its protein is CASSQDAGPLNTGELFF.

This clonotype has ten or more counts. V usage is TRBV7-9 and J usage is TRBJ2-3, with 8 positions matching TRBD1. The germline CDR1 and CDR2 sequences are SEHNR and FQNEAQ (reference sequence). The CDR3 totals 12 residues. V shed 6 bases, J shed 9 bases, and the junction held 5 bases outside the gene matches. The CDR3 DNA reads as TGTGCCAGCAGTCCCGGACAGGGCACGCAGTATTTT. Encoded protein: CASSPGQGTQYF.

This sequence joins TRBV4-1 and TRBJ1-2; TRBD1 is a possible D gene (6 bases). The germline gives CDR1 MGHRA, CDR2 YSYEKL. This CDR3 spans 15 amino acids. The V end was cut by 4 bases, the J end by 5 bases, with 17 bases between. The CDR3 protein is CASSPRSGQGYGYTF. The CDR3 coding sequence is TGCGCCAGCAGCCCCCGGTCTGGGCAGGGGTATGGCTACACCTTC.